The rows below give T cell receptor beta chains drawn from one sample of a study of blood T cells in healthy people across ages. One entry per CDR3 protein, called by TCRdb with MiXCR from the 5' RACE reads. There are 590,000 or so distinct CDR3 sequences in the sample; about 30% occur only once, and 15% to 19% lies in the top ten. The sample was blood. The receptors derive from a woman aged 80 or over in good health. Each CDR3 is given with its conserved first and last residue. The D gene is left open where the match is weak. Expanded clones are given a class, and other clones once, few, many or no size at all.

J gene | V gene | D gene | clone size | CDR3 DNA | CDR3 protein
TRBJ1-3 | TRBV27 | NA | NA | TGTGCCAGCAGCCCCTCAGGGAGCGGAAACACCATATATTTT | CASSPSGSGNTIYF
TRBJ2-7 | TRBV5-1 | NA | many | TGCGCCAGCAGCACGCCCCCCTCCTACGAGCAGTACTTC | CASSTPPSYEQYF
TRBJ2-6 | TRBV6-1 | NA | NA | TGTGCCAGTAAAACAGGGTCGGGGGCCAACGTCCGGACTTTC | CASKTGSGANVRTF
TRBJ2-1 | TRBV9 | TRBD2 | many | TGTGCCAGCAGCGTAGGGGGGACTAGCGGGGGTCGCCCCTACAATGAGCAGTTCTTC | CASSVGGTSGGRPYNEQFF
TRBJ2-3 | TRBV10-3 | TRBD1 | many | TGTGCCATCAGCGCCGGGACAGGAGGCACAGATACGCAGTATTTT | CAISAGTGGTDTQYF
TRBJ1-1 | TRBV20-1 | NA | many | TGCAGTGCATGCAGGGTGGGGAACACTGAAGCTTTCTTT | CSACRVGNTEAFF
TRBJ1-1 | TRBV5-1 | NA | NA | TGCGCCAGCAGCTTTGAGGGGCGGACTGAAGCTTTCTTT | CASSFEGRTEAFF
TRBJ2-3 | TRBV7-3 | NA | many | TGTGCCAGCAGCTTAGACAAATCCCGCACAGATACGCAGTATTTT | CASSLDKSRTDTQYF
TRBJ1-6 | TRBV3-1 | NA | NA | TGTGCCAGCAGCACCCTGGGGGGAAAAGGGAATTCACCCCTCCACTTT | CASSTLGGKGNSPLHF
TRBJ2-7 | TRBV18 | TRBD1 | many | TGTGCCAGCTCACCCGGACAGGAATGGCACGAGCAGTACTTC | CASSPGQEWHEQYF
TRBJ2-5 | TRBV7-2 | TRBD2 | many | TGTGCCAGCAGCTACGGACTAGCGGGGGACCAAGAGACCCAGTACTTC | CASSYGLAGDQETQYF
TRBJ1-1 | TRBV2 | NA | NA | TGTGCCAGCAGGGGTAGTGAAGCTTTCTTT | CASRGSEAFF
TRBJ1-1 | TRBV7-8 | TRBD1 | many | TGTGCCAGCAGCTTGACAGGGGCTCACACTGAAGCTTTCTTT | CASSLTGAHTEAFF
TRBJ1-2 | TRBV4-2 | NA | many | TGTGCCAGCAGCCGAATGGGCTCCGCTCCCCCCGGAGAGGGCTACACCTTC | CASSRMGSAPPGEGYTF
TRBJ2-7 | TRBV18 | TRBD2 | many | TGTGCCAGCTCACCACTAGCGGGGGACCCCTACGAGCAGTACTTC | CASSPLAGDPYEQYF
TRBJ2-1 | TRBV7-6 | NA | many | TGTGCCAGCAGTCTCGGTTGGAGGGGGGCCATCAATGAGCAGTTCTTC | CASSLGWRGAINEQFF
TRBJ2-4 | TRBV7-2 | NA | few | TGTGCCAGCAGCAGCGGGAACATTCAGTACTTC | CASSSGNIQYF
TRBJ1-2 | TRBV5-1 | NA | many | TGCGCCAGCAGCTTGGACGGGCATGGCTACACCTTC | CASSLDGHGYTF
TRBJ2-5 | TRBV15 | NA | many | TGTGCCACCAGCAGAGATGCAGGGCCGGAGACCCAGTACTTC | CATSRDAGPETQYF
TRBJ2-1 | TRBV25-1 | NA | few | TGTGCCAGCAGTGAGTTCCGCGGAGGCTCCTACAATGAGCAGTTCTTC | CASSEFRGGSYNEQFF
TRBJ1-2 | TRBV20-1 | NA | many | TGCAGTGCTTCACCTGGGGTTGGGGGTACGGATGGCTACACCTTC | CSASPGVGGTDGYTF
TRBJ1-4 | TRBV20-1 | NA | NA | TGCAGTGCTCCCAGGGCCTACGAAGGACGGTTTTTT | CSAPRAYEGRFF
TRBJ2-7 | TRBV5-4 | NA | many | TGTGCCAGCAGCTTGCAGGGTTTAATCTACGAGCAGTACTTC | CASSLQGLIYEQYF
TRBJ2-5 | TRBV6-5 | TRBD2 | NA | TGTGCCAGCAGTTATAACGGGGGGGGGACCCAGTACTTC | CASSYNGGGTQYF
TRBJ2-1 | TRBV10-3 | TRBD2 | many | TGTGCCATCAGGGCAAGGGAGCGGGGGGCTGACAATGAGCAGTTCTTC | CAIRARERGADNEQFF
TRBJ1-3 | TRBV18 | TRBD1 | NA | TGTGCCAGCTCACCATCCACAGGGGACACCATATATTTT | CASSPSTGDTIYF
TRBJ2-1 | TRBV27 | NA | NA | TGTGCCAGCAGTTTCTATGCCAGCACTTCTCCTATTGCCTACAATGAGCAGTTCTTC | CASSFYASTSPIAYNEQFF
TRBJ2-7 | TRBV12-1 | NA | many | TGTGCCAGCAGCTCAAGGGACCCACCATCCTACGAGCAGTACTTC | CASSSRDPPSYEQYF
TRBJ1-5 | TRBV7-9 | TRBD1 | few | TGTGCCAGCAGCTTGGCGAACAGGGGTCTGCATTTT | CASSLANRGLHF
TRBJ2-1 | TRBV29-1 | TRBD2 | once | TGCAGCGTTGCGAGACTAGCGGGAGGGGAGCAGTTCTTC | CSVARLAGGEQFF
TRBJ2-3 | TRBV9 | NA | many | TGTGCCAGCAGCGTAGGCCCGGGACCAGCAGTTGTCGATACGCAGTATTTT | CASSVGPGPAVVDTQYF
TRBJ1-2 | TRBV12-3/TRBV12-4 | TRBD1 | NA | TGTGCCAGCAGCGCCGGGACAGGGGTTTCTGGCTACACCTTC | CASSAGTGVSGYTF
TRBJ2-1 | TRBV20-1 | NA | NA | TGCAGTGCTAGAGATTTCCAGGGCCCTTACAATGAGCAGTTCTTC | CSARDFQGPYNEQFF
TRBJ2-3 | TRBV7-2 | NA | many | TGTGCCAGCAGCCTAGATGCCGGCACAGATACGCAGTATTTT | CASSLDAGTDTQYF
TRBJ2-7 | TRBV7-2 | NA | many | TGTGCCGCCCAGGCAGGGCCCCAGGCCCAGTACTTC | CAAQAGPQAQYF
TRBJ2-3 | TRBV7-9 | NA | NA | TGTGCCAGCAGCTCCCTACGGGACACCGAAACGGCAGATACGCAGTATTTT | CASSSLRDTETADTQYF
TRBJ2-7 | TRBV4-2 | TRBD1 | many | TGTGCCAGCAGCCAGGCAGGGGACAGGGTTCCCTACGAGCAGTACTTC | CASSQAGDRVPYEQYF
TRBJ1-1 | TRBV29-1 | NA | NA | TGCAGCGCCGGAGGGGGGCCGGTCACTGAAGCTTTCTTT | CSAGGGPVTEAFF
TRBJ1-6 | TRBV30 | NA | many | TGTGCCTGGAGGCCGGACAGCTATAATTCACCCCTCCACTTT | CAWRPDSYNSPLHF
TRBJ1-5 | TRBV12-3/TRBV12-4 | NA | NA | TGTGCCAGCAGTTTGGGGAGATATCAGCCCCAGCATTTT | CASSLGRYQPQHF
TRBJ1-5 | TRBV24-1 | TRBD1 | NA | TGTGCCACCAGTGACCCGGGGACAGACATTGTATCGCAGCATTTT | CATSDPGTDIVSQHF
TRBJ1-6 | TRBV18 | NA | NA | TGTGCCAGCTCACCCAAGGGCTCCTATAATTCACCCCTCCACTTT | CASSPKGSYNSPLHF
TRBJ1-4 | TRBV30 | NA | NA | TGTGCCTGGAGTAAGAAACTAACAACTAATGAAAAACTGTTTTTT | CAWSKKLTTNEKLFF
TRBJ2-7 | TRBV2 | NA | many | TGTGCCAGCAGCGTTCGAGGGGGGACAGTCCCCTACGAGCAGTACTTC | CASSVRGGTVPYEQYF
TRBJ1-2 | TRBV29-1 | NA | many | TGCAGCGTTGAAGATCAAGGTTATGGCTACACCTTC | CSVEDQGYGYTF
TRBJ2-7 | TRBV3-1 | NA | many | TGTGCCAGCAGCCAAGGAGGAGGGGTCGAGCAGTACTTC | CASSQGGGVEQYF
TRBJ2-3 | TRBV5-1 | NA | NA | TGCGCCAGCAGCCAGGGGATGTTCAGCACAGATACGCAGTATTTT | CASSQGMFSTDTQYF
TRBJ1-2 | TRBV5-1 | NA | many | TGCGCCAGCAGCTTAGGGGAGCATGGCTACACCTTC | CASSLGEHGYTF